Listed here is a single T cell receptor (beta chain). Antigen specificity is unknown. These data come from a study of cytomegalovirus exposure and HLA in healthy donors. Study-wide findings and caveats: A missense DCLRE1C variant was associated with V- and J-gene trimming of TCR beta chains in a later analysis, and an independent cohort replicated the association.

Use of 60 Vbeta and 13 Jbeta primers characterized the PCR. Assay used: immunoSEQ multiplex PCR; TCRdb lists only in-frame clones, some missing. The table has fewer than 150,000 clones, roughly 80% seen once; the top ten hold around 30%. The V and J ends lost 3 bases and 8 bases, in that order; junction bases with no gene match: 3. CDR3 length: 12 amino acids. Germline V CDR1 and CDR2: MNHNS, SASEGT. Sequencing was carried out using PBMCs. The chain combines TRBV6-1 with TRBJ1-2; 7 bases are shared with TRBD1. The TCR was taken from a man in his sixties in good health and CMV-seropositive. The CDR3 nucleotides are TGTGCCAGCAGTGACCCGACAGGGGGCTACACCTTC. Encoded protein: CASSDPTGGYTF.